This T cell receptor (beta chain) was found in a study of T cells in narcolepsy (dated by TCRdb to 2016 to 2019). For context, the study as a whole: Healthy control donors were enrolled in the study alongside patients who had narcolepsy type 1 or type 2 (NT1, NT2). To look for autoreactive T cells in narcolepsy patients that target self-antigens of hypocretin neurons (hypocretin, TRIB2), the study used TCR Vbeta sequencing to follow clonotypes in blood and CSF. Overall study results and their limits: In plots comparing CSF and blood CD4+ T cell clonotypes from the same patient, HCRT-specific and TRIB2-specific autoreactive clonotypes were highlighted. Numbers of sequenced blood memory CD4+ clonotypes were comparable, averaging roughly 40,000 in patients and approximately 30,000 in controls. Autoreactive clonotypes were reported to be detected serially in the blood of the same patients and of different patients, but not in the blood of healthy controls. Certain blood memory CD4+ repertoires from patients and controls had no sequences that matched autoreactive T cell clones.

For TCR Vbeta sequencing, memory CD4+ T cells were sorted ex vivo from the peripheral blood of both healthy controls and narcolepsy patients. Library prep was done by the immunoSEQ multiplex PCR assay. TCRdb took this table from immuneACCESS and kept in-frame rearrangements with V and J called. Such tables lack part of the clones; where checked against another copy, unresolved V genes explain under half of the gap, and the rest is unexplained. In this sample the table shows 30,000 or so clones, around 77% of which occur a single time. The ten largest clones represent roughly 3.5% of the sample. Regarding this clone: Its antigen remains undetermined. Base qualities were left out, and no much larger clone turns up one base away.

The sequencing sample was made of memory (CD45RA-) CD4+ T cells from blood. In the paper's terms, the cell subset or site label means: memory T cells sorted ex vivo from peripheral blood. This receptor was taken from a human donor in good health.

The CDR3 here reads CSGSRDSRTGELFF. The bases read TGCAGCGGGAGCCGGGACAGCAGGACCGGGGAGCTGTTTTTT. The chain joins TRBV29-1 to TRBJ2-2; 7 junctional bases match TRBD1. Counted from cysteine to phenylalanine, this CDR3 has 14 amino acids. Solely the CDR3 DNA is kept, with 42 bases framed from the first base. CDR1 and CDR2 were assigned from the germline V gene as SQVTM and ANQGSEA. For this chain, trimming is 7 bases at the V end and 5 bases at the J end, and the number of junction bases without a gene match is 10.